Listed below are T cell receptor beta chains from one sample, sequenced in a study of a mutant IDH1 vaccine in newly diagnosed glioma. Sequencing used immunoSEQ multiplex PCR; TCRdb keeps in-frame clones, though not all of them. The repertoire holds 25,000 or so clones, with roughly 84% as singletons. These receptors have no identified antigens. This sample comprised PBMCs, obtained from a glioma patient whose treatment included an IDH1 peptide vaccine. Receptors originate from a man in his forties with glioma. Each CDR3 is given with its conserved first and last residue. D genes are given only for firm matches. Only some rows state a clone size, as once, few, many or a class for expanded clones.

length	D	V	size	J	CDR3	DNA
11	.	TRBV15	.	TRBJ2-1	CATSKYNEQFF	TGTGCCACCAGCAAATACAATGAGCAGTTCTTC
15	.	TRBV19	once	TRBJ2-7	CASSDQGGPPYEQYF	TGTGCCAGTAGTGATCAAGGGGGGCCCCCTTACGAGCAGTACTTC
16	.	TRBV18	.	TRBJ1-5	CASSPPRTPKGQPQHF	TGTGCCAGCTCACCGCCCAGGACCCCCAAAGGGCAGCCCCAGCATTTT
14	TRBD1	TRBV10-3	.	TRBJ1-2	CAISPTGGKSGYTF	TGTGCCATCAGCCCGACAGGGGGAAAGTCTGGCTACACCTTC
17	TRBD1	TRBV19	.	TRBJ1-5	CASSIAPGQNSNQPQHF	TGTGCCAGTAGTATAGCCCCGGGACAGAACAGCAATCAGCCCCAGCATTTT
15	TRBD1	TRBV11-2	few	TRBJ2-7	CASSPTGTGSYEQYF	TGTGCCAGCAGCCCTACCGGGACAGGCTCCTACGAGCAGTACTTC
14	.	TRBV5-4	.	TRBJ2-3	CASSPGLNSDTQYF	TGTGCCAGCAGCCCTGGACTAAATTCAGATACGCAGTATTTT
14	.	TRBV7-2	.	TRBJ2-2	CASSFQTRTGELFF	TGTGCCAGCAGCTTCCAGACGCGCACCGGGGAGCTGTTTTTT
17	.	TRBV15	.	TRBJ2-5	CATSRDAGRPGRETQYF	TGTGCCACCAGCAGAGATGCCGGTCGGCCAGGGAGAGAGACCCAGTACTTC
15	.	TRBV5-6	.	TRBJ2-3	CASSSQRRETDTQYF	TGTGCCAGCAGCTCCCAGCGGCGAGAGACAGATACGCAGTATTTT
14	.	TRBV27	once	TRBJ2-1	CASSFQKAANEQFF	TGTGCCAGCAGTTTCCAGAAAGCGGCCAATGAGCAGTTCTTC
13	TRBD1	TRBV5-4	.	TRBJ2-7	CASSLTGGREQYF	TGTGCCAGCAGCCTGACAGGGGGCCGCGAGCAGTACTTC
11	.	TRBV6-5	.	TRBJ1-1	CATTRRTEAFF	TGTGCCACCACCCGGAGGACTGAAGCTTTCTTT
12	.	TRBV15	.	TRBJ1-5	CATSRDSGRQHF	TGTGCCACCAGCAGAGATAGCGGACGCCAGCATTTT
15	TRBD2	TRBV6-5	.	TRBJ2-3	CASSYLAGVTDTQYF	TGTGCCAGCAGTTATCTAGCGGGGGTAACAGATACGCAGTATTTT
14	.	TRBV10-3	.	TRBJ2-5	CAISELGSGETQYF	TGTGCCATCAGTGAGCTGGGTAGCGGAGAGACCCAGTACTTC
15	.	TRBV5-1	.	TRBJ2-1	CASSLGLGDYNEQFF	TGCGCCAGCAGCTTGGGTTTGGGGGATTACAATGAGCAGTTCTTC
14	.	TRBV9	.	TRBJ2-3	CASSVGRMADTQYF	TGTGCCAGCAGCGTCGGGAGAATGGCAGATACGCAGTATTTT
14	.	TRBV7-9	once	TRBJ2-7	CASSFSPRLGEQYF	TGTGCCAGCAGCTTCTCCCCAAGGTTGGGAGAGCAGTACTTC
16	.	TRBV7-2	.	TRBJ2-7	CASSRTVRDSSYEQYF	TGTGCCAGCAGCCGTACGGTCCGGGACTCCTCCTACGAGCAGTACTTC
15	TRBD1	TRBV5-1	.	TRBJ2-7	CASSPDTGARHEQYF	TGCGCCAGCAGCCCTGATACAGGGGCACGCCACGAGCAGTACTTC
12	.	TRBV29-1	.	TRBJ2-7	CSVRDTVDEQYF	TGCAGCGTAAGAGACACCGTCGACGAGCAGTACTTC